The 32 T cell receptor beta chains listed next were all sequenced from one sample in a study of type 1 regulatory T cells. One entry per CDR3 protein, called by TCRdb with MiXCR from the reads. Seen here are about 15,000 distinct CDR3 sequences, roughly an eighth observed once, and the top ten hold roughly 14%. These receptors are not linked to any known antigen. Sequencing used cultured T cells, either the whole culture or a sorted T cell fraction (not recorded which). The origin of the receptors is a human donor in good health.

In this sample, this clonotype turned up a few times. The chain uses TRBV3-1 and TRBJ2-1, with D maybe TRBD1 (5 bases). Germline CDR1 is LGHDT and CDR2 is YNNKEL (reference sequence). CDR3 size: 12 residues. Trimming stripped 2 bases from V and 10 bases from J, with 9 bases between. CDR3: CASSQITGEQFF. CDR3 coding DNA: TGTGCCAGCAGCCAAATTACAGGCGAGCAGTTCTTC.

At least ten counts were recorded for this clonotype. The chain has TRBV27 and TRBJ1-4; possible D gene TRBD1, 5 bases. The V gene's germline CDR1 is MNHEY and CDR2 SMNVEV (reference sequence). Trimming took off 0 bases at V and 3 bases at J, with 8 bases between the two ends. CDR3 length: 15 amino acids. CDR3 DNA: TGTGCCAGCAGTTTATCGGGGGGGTCTAATGAAAAACTGTTTTTT. Its translation: CASSLSGGSNEKLFF.

This clonotype came up many times. The chain has TRBV5-1 and TRBJ2-5, with 11 bases matching TRBD2. Germline V gives CDR1 SGHRS, CDR2 YFSETQ. V trimming: 0 bases; J trimming: 2 bases; junction bases outside the gene matches: 3. The CDR3 has 16 residues. The CDR3 region is CASSLVAGGKQETQYF. In DNA, the CDR3 is TGCGCCAGCAGCTTGGTAGCGGGAGGGAAACAAGAGACCCAGTACTTC.

By share, this clonotype counts as medium-sized (0.01 to 0.1%). The chain joins TRBV5-1 to TRBJ2-3; D gene ambiguous. The germline gives CDR1 SGHRS, CDR2 YFSETQ. This CDR3 has 12 amino acids. The V end lost 1 base, the J end lost 2 bases, and 2 bases lay between the germline ends. CDR3 in DNA: TGCGCCAGCAGCTTGCACACAGATACGCAGTATTTT. Translated: CASSLHTDTQYF.

This clonotype showed up many times. The chain is built from TRBV19 and TRBJ1-1, with no clear D. This CDR3 contains 9 residues. V lost 9 bases to trimming and J lost 7 bases, with 6 bases between them. Per germline, CDR1 LNHDA and CDR2 SQIVND (reference sequence). This chain's CDR3 is CARRSEAFF. CDR3 in DNA: TGTGCCAGAAGAAGTGAAGCTTTCTTT.

In this sample, this clonotype turned up a few times. V is TRBV27 and J is TRBJ2-3; 8 bases agree with TRBD1. The CDR3 is 15 amino acids. The germline V gene has CDR1 MNHEY and CDR2 SMNVEV (reference sequence). Trimming at V came to 5 bases and at J to 0 bases, leaving 4 bases not matched to a gene. CDR3 DNA: TGTGCCAGCAGTCAACAGGGGGTTAGCACAGATACGCAGTATTTT. Protein product: CASSQQGVSTDTQYF.

This clonotype was counted ten times or more. CDR3 DNA sequence: TGTGCCAGCACTTTCCGGGACCAAGCCAATGAGCAGTTCTTC. Its translation is CASTFRDQANEQFF. The chain recombines TRBV12-3 or TRBV12-4 with TRBJ2-1, with D perhaps being TRBD1 or TRBD2 (5 bases each). CDR3 size: 14 residues. The germline V and J ends were trimmed by 7 bases and 6 bases, with 16 bases remaining between them.

This clonotype was observed a handful of times. This chain links TRBV29-1 with TRBJ2-3; D possibly corresponds to TRBD1 (6 bases). V gave up 6 bases and J gave up 0 bases, with 10 bases separating them. The CDR3 covers 13 residues. Germline V gene lookup returns CDR1 SQVTM and CDR2 ANQGSEA. CDR3 region: CSVRTASTDTQYF. CDR3 sequence (DNA): TGCAGCGTCCGGACAGCTAGCACAGATACGCAGTATTTT.

A few counts support this clonotype. The genes are TRBV7-2 and TRBJ2-1, with D unclear. The CDR3 runs to 13 residues. Germline V gene data show CDR1 as SGHTA and CDR2 as FQGNSA. The V end lost 3 bases, the J end lost 8 bases, and 11 bases lay between the germline ends. The CDR3 region is CASSFGGGDEQFF. The CDR3, as DNA: TGTGCCAGCAGCTTTGGCGGTGGGGATGAGCAGTTCTTC.

This clonotype appeared many times. This sequence joins TRBV20-1 and TRBJ1-5, with TRBD1 matching 7 bases. Germline CDR1 DFQATT, CDR2 SNEGSKA (reference sequence). The CDR3 loop spans 13 amino acids. V was pared by 4 bases and J by 3 bases, with 3 bases of the junction left unmatched. CDR3 loop: CSAKGTVNQPQHF. The CDR3 DNA is TGCAGTGCTAAAGGGACAGTCAATCAGCCCCAGCATTTT.

Ten or more counts support this clonotype. The V call is TRBV6-6, the J call TRBJ1-6; TRBD1 might be the D (5 bases). Germline V gene lookup returns CDR1 MNHNY and CDR2 SVGAGI (reference sequence). V was cut by 6 bases and J by 7 bases, with 16 bases left in between. CDR3 size: 15 residues. The CDR3 DNA is TGTGCCAGCAGCCCGGGACTCGGGGCCAATTCACCCCTCCACTTT. This encodes CASSPGLGANSPLHF.

This clonotype showed up many times. J is TRBJ2-1 and V is TRBV12-3 or TRBV12-4; 9 nucleotides align to TRBD2. V shed 5 bases and J 3 bases; nucleotides not matched to a gene: 5. The CDR3 loop spans 15 amino acids. In DNA form, the CDR3 reads TGTGCCAGCAGTCCCCGACTAGCGGTCTACAATGAGCAGTTCTTC. Protein product: CASSPRLAVYNEQFF.

This clonotype was detected many times. This chain uses TRBV28 with TRBJ2-7; D is possibly TRBD2 (7 bases). V gave up 7 bases and J gave up 4 bases, with 14 bases separating them. The CDR3 contains 13 residues. The germline CDR1 and CDR2 sequences are MDHEN and SYDVKM. The CDR3 DNA reads TGTGCCAGCACTGGGGGGGCAACTTACGAGCAGTACTTC. Its translation: CASTGGATYEQYF. Drawing the rest from reference TRBV28 and TRBJ2-7, the complete variable domain is DVKVTQSSRYLVKRTGEKVFLECVQDMDHENMFWYRQDPGLGLRLIYFSYDVKMKEKGDIPEGYSVSREKKERFSLILESASTNQTSMYLCASTGGATYEQYFGPGTRLTVT.

This clonotype appeared many times. This chain uses TRBV18 with TRBJ2-7; the D is unclear. Trimming removed 6 bases from V and 3 bases from J, with 12 bases in between. Germline CDR1 KGHSH, CDR2 LQKENI. CDR3 length equals 13 residues. CDR3 in amino acids: CASSTQVGYEQYF. The DNA of the CDR3 is TGTGCCAGCTCCACCCAAGTAGGCTACGAGCAGTACTTC.

Concerning this clonotype itself: With a much larger clone just one base away, this may be a read error. The chain employs TRBV7-7 and TRBJ1-5, with D unclear. CDR3 length: 13 amino acids. The V gene's germline CDR1 is SSHAT and CDR2 FNYEAQ (reference sequence). The CDR3 nucleotides read TGTGTATCCTTACAGAGATCAATCAGCCCCCAGCATTTT. It translates to CVSLQRSISPQHF.

This clonotype was detected many times. The gene calls are TRBV2 and TRBJ2-4; the D gene is possibly TRBD1 (6 bases). Between the trimmed V and J ends, which lost 2 bases and 0 bases, there was a span of 11 bases. Germline V gives CDR1 SNHLY, CDR2 FYNNEI. This CDR3 spans 16 amino acids. This CDR3 reads CASSERSGVAKNIQYF. CDR3 bases: TGTGCCAGCAGTGAACGGTCAGGGGTAGCCAAAAACATTCAGTACTTC.

With respect to this clonotype: One end of the junction is discordant with germline, which a read error may explain. This chain uses TRBV18 with TRBJ1-2; TRBD1 matches at 7 bases. This CDR3 region has 13 residues. Germline loops: CDR1 KGHSH, CDR2 LQKENI. The CDR3 spells CASSLDRVGGCTF. The CDR3 coding sequence is TGTGCCAGCTCACTTGACAGGGTGGGCGGCTGCACCTTC.

This clonotype was detected many times. This chain connects TRBV12-3 or TRBV12-4 to TRBJ1-2, with no clear D. The CDR3 sequence is 13 residues long. Trimming stripped 2 bases from V and 7 bases from J, with 11 bases between. The CDR3 DNA is TGTGCCAGCAGTTTATTCGAAGATGGTGGCTACACCTTC. Its protein product is CASSLFEDGGYTF.

The rearrangement joins TRBV18 to TRBJ1-6, with 11 bases aligning to TRBD1. J gave up 9 bases and V 3 bases, and 7 bases lay outside the gene matches. Per germline, CDR1 KGHSH and CDR2 LQKENI. The CDR3 is made up of 16 amino acids. Here the CDR3 reads CASSPGLGQGASPLHF. CDR3 sequence (DNA): TGTGCCAGCTCACCGGGGTTAGGACAGGGGGCTTCACCCCTCCACTTT.

This clonotype counts as medium-sized. The chain joins TRBV6-5 to TRBJ2-2; 13 nucleotides line up with TRBD2. The CDR3 contains 20 residues. J gave up 4 bases and V 7 bases, and 18 bases lay outside the gene matches. Germline assignment: CDR1 MNHEY and CDR2 SVGAGI. The CDR3 DNA follows: TGTGCCAGCAAGGCCCGTACGGCACTAGCGGGAGGGCCCATCACCGGGGAGCTGTTTTTT. Its translation is CASKARTALAGGPITGELFF.

This clonotype showed up many times. The chain is built from TRBV7-2 and TRBJ2-3; D uncertain. The germline V and J ends were trimmed by 1 base and 2 bases, with 7 bases remaining between them. Germline CDR1 SGHTA, CDR2 FQGNSA. The CDR3 has 14 residues. CDR3 loop: CASSLGTITDTQYF. The CDR3, as DNA: TGTGCCAGCAGCTTAGGGACGATCACAGATACGCAGTATTTT.

Many counts were recorded for this clonotype. The V gene is TRBV7-9, the J gene TRBJ1-5; TRBD1 agrees at 7 bases. Losses at the gene ends were 1 base for V and 5 bases for J; bases not matched to a gene: 5. The CDR3 totals 15 residues. Germline V gene lookup returns CDR1 SEHNR and CDR2 FQNEAQ (reference sequence). The chain's CDR3 is CASSLGRGGYQPQHF. In DNA, the CDR3 is TGTGCCAGCAGCTTAGGGCGAGGGGGCTATCAGCCCCAGCATTTT.

This clonotype was recorded many times. V and J are TRBV20-1 and TRBJ2-5; 14 nucleotides align to TRBD2. The CDR3 sequence is 14 residues long. The germline CDR1 and CDR2 sequences are DFQATT and SNEGSKA (reference sequence). The chain's CDR3 is CSQLGTSGSQTQYF. CDR3 coding DNA: TGCAGCCAACTCGGGACTAGCGGGAGTCAGACCCAGTACTTC.

In its sample, this clonotype was seen many times. This rearrangement joins TRBV5-6 to TRBJ2-1; perhaps TRBD2 as D (5 bases). This CDR3 spans 16 amino acids. Trimming pared 0 bases from V and 0 bases from J, leaving 10 bases between. From germline, CDR1 is SGHDT and CDR2 YYEEEE. Here the CDR3 reads CASSLAGFSSYNEQFF. CDR3 nucleotides: TGTGCCAGCAGCTTGGCGGGATTCTCCTCCTACAATGAGCAGTTCTTC.

The chain links TRBV5-1 to TRBJ1-1, with no clear D. Germline assignment: CDR1 SGHRS and CDR2 YFSETQ. The CDR3 covers 14 residues. Trimming cost V 4 bases and J 5 bases, with 15 bases left between them. The CDR3, as DNA: TGCGCCAGCAGCCCAGCTGCGGGAGGTACTGAAGCTTTCTTT. Translation: CASSPAAGGTEAFF.

This clonotype is medium-sized (0.01 to 0.1%) within its sample. The gene calls are TRBV12-3 or TRBV12-4 and TRBJ2-1; 11 nucleotides align to TRBD2. This CDR3 has 14 residues. Germline trimming cut 4 bases from V and 8 bases from J; bases unmatched to any gene: 4. The CDR3 is CASSWLAGGDEQFF. The CDR3 DNA follows: TGTGCCAGCAGTTGGCTAGCGGGAGGAGATGAGCAGTTCTTC.

Many counts were recorded for this clonotype. V gene TRBV7-3 combines with J gene TRBJ2-7; 11 nucleotides align to TRBD2. From germline, CDR1 is SGHTA and CDR2 FQGTGA. Germline trimming cut 5 bases from V and 4 bases from J; bases unmatched to any gene: 7. This CDR3 has 15 residues. The chain's CDR3 is CASSQPTSGRYEQYF. The CDR3 nucleotides read TGTGCCAGCAGCCAACCCACTAGCGGGAGATACGAGCAGTACTTC.

This clonotype was found many times. The rearrangement joins TRBV30 to TRBJ1-5; D might be TRBD1 (6 bases). The CDR3 totals 14 residues. The germline V gene encodes CDR1 GTSNPN and CDR2 SVGIG (reference sequence). Trimming shortened V by 3 bases and J by 2 bases, and 11 bases separated the two germline ends. In DNA form, the CDR3 reads TGTGCCTGGAGCAGGGGTGGGGGCAATCAGCCCCAGCATTTT. Protein sequence: CAWSRGGGNQPQHF.

This clonotype was detected only a few times. This may be a read error: a much more frequent sequence differs by one nucleotide. The chain couples TRBV6-1 to TRBJ1-2; TRBD1 aligns across 7 bases. Germline values: CDR1 MNHNS, CDR2 SASEGT. V was pared by 6 bases and J by 6 bases, with 4 bases of the junction left unmatched. The CDR3 length is 12 residues. DNA of the CDR3: TGTGCCAGCAGCGGACAGGACCATGGCTACACCTTC. It codes for CASSGQDHGYTF.

This clonotype came up many times. The V and J genes are TRBV14 and TRBJ2-5, with 7 positions matching TRBD2. Germline-derived CDR1 and CDR2 are SGHDN and FVKESK. The junction had 6 bases not matched to a gene; V was cut back by 1 base and J by 1 base. The CDR3 extends over 16 amino acids. The CDR3, as DNA: TGTGCCAGCAGCCAAGGGGGGGGAGAGCCCCAAGAGACCCAGTACTTC. Amino acids: CASSQGGGEPQETQYF.

On this clonotype: This may come from a read error, since a much larger clone is one base off. The chain recombines TRBV20-1 with TRBJ2-3; D perhaps matches TRBD1 (5 bases). From germline, CDR1 is DFQATT and CDR2 SNEGSKA (reference sequence). Trimming took 6 bases from V and 6 from J, leaving 10 bases between them. The CDR3 extends over 11 amino acids. The CDR3 spells CSAARADTQYF. The CDR3 coding sequence is TGCAGTGCCGCCAGGGCCGATACGCAGTATTTT.

This clonotype was picked up many times. The chain has TRBV27 and TRBJ2-6; 10 nucleotides line up with TRBD2. The CDR3 covers 19 residues. Unmatched junction bases numbered 12, after V lost 5 bases and J lost 2 bases. Germline loops: CDR1 MNHEY, CDR2 SMNVEV (reference sequence). CDR3 amino acids: CASSLTTGLAGAGANVLTF. The CDR3, as DNA: TGTGCCAGCAGTCTAACCACTGGTCTAGCGGGAGCTGGGGCCAACGTCCTGACTTTC. The variable domain in full, with the rest retrieved from reference TRBV27 and TRBJ2-6, is EAQVTQNPRYLITVTGKKLTVTCSQNMNHEYMSWYRQDPGLGLRQIYYSMNVEVTDKGDVPEGYKVSRKEKRNFPLILESPSPNQTSLYFCASSLTTGLAGAGANVLTFGAGSRLTVL.